One and the same sample provided the 8 T cell receptor beta chains below, sequenced in a study of blood T cell repertoires in COVID-19. Repertoires were generated with immunoSEQ multiplex PCR, while TCRdb's copy carries only in-frame clones and drops some. The repertoire holds about 330,000 clones, around 87% seen once, with 5.3% in the top ten. Sequenced: PBMCs or T cells enriched from blood (not recorded which). The receptor set was obtained from a woman aged 25 to 39 who had recovered from COVID-19.

The V call is TRBV4-3, the J call TRBJ1-1, with D perhaps matching TRBD1 (5 bases). With 1 base removed from V and 7 bases from J, the gap between germline ends came to 16 bases. The CDR3 sequence is 15 residues long. CDR1 and CDR2 from the germline V gene are LGHNA and YSLEER. CDR3 residues: CASSQASGHWGEAFF. In DNA, the CDR3 is TGCGCCAGCAGCCAAGCCTCCGGACACTGGGGTGAAGCTTTCTTT.

This clone has a single count. The rearrangement links TRBV15 to TRBJ1-4; a possible D gene is TRBD1 (5 bases). Germline V gives CDR1 LNHNV, CDR2 YYDKDF (reference sequence). Deletions cut 5 bases from V and 7 bases from J, with 14 bases between. The CDR3 runs to 14 residues. This CDR3 is CATSPRDFGEKLFF. CDR3 nucleotide sequence: TGTGCCACCAGCCCTCGGGACTTCGGTGAAAAACTGTTTTTT.

V gene TRBV2 combines with J gene TRBJ1-2; D might be TRBD1 (5 bases). Germline V lookup: CDR1 SNHLY, CDR2 FYNNEI. This CDR3 spans 11 amino acids. The V gene lost 11 bases and the J gene lost 3 bases, with 10 bases spanning the gap. The CDR3 spells CAGRGDYGYTF. The CDR3 DNA sequence: TGTGCCGGAAGGGGTGACTATGGCTACACCTTC.

V and J are TRBV18 and TRBJ2-1, with 10 bases matching TRBD2. Trimming took 8 bases from V and 5 from J; bases not matched to a gene: 3. CDR1 and CDR2 (germline): KGHSH, LQKENI. There are 13 residues in the CDR3. The CDR3 DNA sequence: TGTGCCAGCAGCGGGACTAGCGACAATGAGCAGTTCTTC. Translating gives CASSGTSDNEQFF. Drawing the rest from reference TRBV18 and TRBJ2-1, the complete variable domain is NAGVMQNPRHLVRRRGQEARLRCSPMKGHSHVYWYRQLPEEGLKFMVYLQKENIIDESGMPKERFSAEFPKEGPSILRIQQVVRGDSAAYFCASSGTSDNEQFFGPGTRLTVL.

V and J are TRBV19 and TRBJ1-2; TRBD1 is a possible D gene (6 bases). Germline values: CDR1 LNHDA, CDR2 SQIVND (reference sequence). This CDR3 is built from 13 residues. The V and J ends lost 10 bases and 5 bases respectively, with 17 bases between them. CDR3: CATEPTGKYGYTF. The CDR3 DNA is TGTGCCACTGAACCGACAGGAAAATATGGCTACACCTTC.

The J gene is TRBJ2-3, the V gene TRBV9, with 10 bases aligning to TRBD2. In germline, CDR1 is SGDLS, CDR2 YYNGEE. The length of the CDR3 is 16 residues. V lost 2 bases, J lost 1 base, and 4 bases stayed unmatched. The CDR3 protein is CASSVTGTSGTDTQYF. The CDR3, as DNA: TGTGCCAGCAGCGTCACCGGGACTAGCGGCACAGATACGCAGTATTTT.

The chain has TRBV11-2 and TRBJ1-4; unclear D gene. CDR3 length: 13 residues. Trimming pared 0 bases from V and 12 bases from J, leaving 11 bases between. Per the germline V gene, CDR1 is SGHAT and CDR2 is FQNNGV. Written as DNA, the CDR3 is TGTGCCAGCAGCTTAGATGCGGAGAACCAACTGTTTTTT. Translated: CASSLDAENQLFF. The complete variable domain, with remaining parts taken from reference TRBV11-2 and TRBJ1-4, reads EAGVAQSPRYKIIEKRQSVAFWCNPISGHATLYWYQQILGQGPKLLIQFQNNGVVDDSQLPKDRFSAERLKGVDSTLKIQPAKLEDSAVYLCASSLDAENQLFFGSGTQLSVL.

The chain couples TRBV7-2 to TRBJ2-2, with TRBD1 identical over 8 bases. Germline V CDR1 and CDR2: SGHTA, FQGNSA. There are 15 residues in the CDR3. The trim removed 5 bases at V and 7 bases at J, leaving 9 bases unmatched. This chain's CDR3 is CASSLSQGVGGELFF. CDR3 nucleotide sequence: TGTGCCAGCAGCCTTTCACAGGGGGTTGGCGGGGAGCTGTTTTTT.